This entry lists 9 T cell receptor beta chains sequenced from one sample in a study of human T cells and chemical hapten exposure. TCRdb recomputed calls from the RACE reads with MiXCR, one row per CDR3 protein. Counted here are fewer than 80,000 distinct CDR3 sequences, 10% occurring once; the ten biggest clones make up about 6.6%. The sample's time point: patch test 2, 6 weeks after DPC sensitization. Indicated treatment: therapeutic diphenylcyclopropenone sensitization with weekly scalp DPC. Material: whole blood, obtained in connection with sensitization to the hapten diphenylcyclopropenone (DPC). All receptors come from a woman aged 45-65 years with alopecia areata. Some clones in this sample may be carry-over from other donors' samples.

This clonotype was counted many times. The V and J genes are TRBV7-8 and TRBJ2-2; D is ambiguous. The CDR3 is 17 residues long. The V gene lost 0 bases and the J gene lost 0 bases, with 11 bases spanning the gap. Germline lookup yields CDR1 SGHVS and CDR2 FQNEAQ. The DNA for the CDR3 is TGTGCCAGCAGCTTAGCGCGTATTCTTCCGAACACCGGGGAGCTGTTTTTT. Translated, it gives CASSLARILPNTGELFF.

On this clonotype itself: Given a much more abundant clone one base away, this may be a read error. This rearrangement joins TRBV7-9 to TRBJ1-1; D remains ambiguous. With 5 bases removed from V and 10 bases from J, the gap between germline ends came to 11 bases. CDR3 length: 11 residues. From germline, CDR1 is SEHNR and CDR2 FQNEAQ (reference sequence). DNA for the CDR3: TGTGCCAGCAGCCCTGAGGATGTAGCTTTCTTT. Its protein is CASSPEDVAFF. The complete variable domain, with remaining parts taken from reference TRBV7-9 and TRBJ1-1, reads DTGVSQNPRHKITKRGQNVTFRCDPISEHNRLYWYRQTLGQGPEFLTYFQNEAQLEKSRLLSDRFSAERPKGSFSTLEIQRTEQGDSAMYLCASSPEDVAFFGQGTRLTVV.

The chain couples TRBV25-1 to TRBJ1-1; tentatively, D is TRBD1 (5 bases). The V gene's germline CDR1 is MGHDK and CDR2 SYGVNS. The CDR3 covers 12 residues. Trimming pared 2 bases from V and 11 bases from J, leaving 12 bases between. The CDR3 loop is CASSEQGRGAFF. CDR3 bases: TGTGCCAGCAGTGAACAGGGACGTGGGGCTTTCTTT.

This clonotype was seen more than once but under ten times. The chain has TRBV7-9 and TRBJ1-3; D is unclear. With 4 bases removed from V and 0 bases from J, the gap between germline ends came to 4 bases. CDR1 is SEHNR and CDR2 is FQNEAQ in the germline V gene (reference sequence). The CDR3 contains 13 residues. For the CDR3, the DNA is TGTGCCAGCAGCTATTACTCTGGAAACACCATATATTTT. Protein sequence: CASSYYSGNTIYF.

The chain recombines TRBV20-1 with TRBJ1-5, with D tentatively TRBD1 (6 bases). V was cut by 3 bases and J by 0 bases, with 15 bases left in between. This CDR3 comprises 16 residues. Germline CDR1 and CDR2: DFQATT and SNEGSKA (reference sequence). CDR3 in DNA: TGCAGTGCTAGTGGACAGTGGGGGATTAGCAATCAGCCCCAGCATTTT. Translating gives CSASGQWGISNQPQHF.

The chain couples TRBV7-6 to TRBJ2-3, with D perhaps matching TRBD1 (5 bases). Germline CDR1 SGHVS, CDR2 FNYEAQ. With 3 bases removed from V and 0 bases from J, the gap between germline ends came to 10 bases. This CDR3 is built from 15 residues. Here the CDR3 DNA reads TGTGCCAGCAGCTTGGAAGGGGCTAGCACAGATACGCAGTATTTT. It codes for CASSLEGASTDTQYF. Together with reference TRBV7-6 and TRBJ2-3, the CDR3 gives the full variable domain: GAGVSQSPRYKVTKRGQDVALRCDPISGHVSLYWYRQALGQGPEFLTYFNYEAQQDKSGLPNDRFSAERPEGSISTLTIQRTEQRDSAMYRCASSLEGASTDTQYFGPGTRLTVL.

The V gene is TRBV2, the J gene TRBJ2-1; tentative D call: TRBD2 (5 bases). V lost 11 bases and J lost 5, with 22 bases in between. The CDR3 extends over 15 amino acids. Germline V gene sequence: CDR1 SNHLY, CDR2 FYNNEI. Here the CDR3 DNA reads TGTGCCTTCTACCGGCGGGTTTTCACTGACAATGAGCAGTTCTTC. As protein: CAFYRRVFTDNEQFF. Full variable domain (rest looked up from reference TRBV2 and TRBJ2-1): EPEVTQTPSHQVTQMGQEVILRCVPISNHLYFYWYRQILGQKVEFLVSFYNNEISEKSEIFDDQFSVERPDGSNFTLKIRSTKLEDSAMYFCAFYRRVFTDNEQFFGPGTRLTVL.

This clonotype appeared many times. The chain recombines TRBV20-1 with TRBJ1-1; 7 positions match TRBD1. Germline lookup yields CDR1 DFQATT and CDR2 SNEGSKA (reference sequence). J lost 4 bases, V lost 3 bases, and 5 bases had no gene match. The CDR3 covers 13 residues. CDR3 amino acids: CSASKGASTEAFF. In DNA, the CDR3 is TGCAGTGCTAGCAAGGGGGCTAGCACTGAAGCTTTCTTT.

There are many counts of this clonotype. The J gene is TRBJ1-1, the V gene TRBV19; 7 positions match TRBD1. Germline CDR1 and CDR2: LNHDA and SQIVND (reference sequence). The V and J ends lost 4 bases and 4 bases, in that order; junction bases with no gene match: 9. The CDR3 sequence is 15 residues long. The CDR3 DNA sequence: TGTGCCAGTAGTAGAGACAGGGCTTTCCGCACTGAAGCTTTCTTT. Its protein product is CASSRDRAFRTEAFF. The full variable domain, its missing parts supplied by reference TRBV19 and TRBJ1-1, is DGGITQSPKYLFRKEGQNVTLSCEQNLNHDAMYWYRQDPGQGLRLIYYSQIVNDFQKGDIAEGYSVSREKKESFPLTVTSAQKNPTAFYLCASSRDRAFRTEAFFGQGTRLTVV.